This note documents a single T cell receptor beta chain sequence. Germline CDR1 reads SGHRS; CDR2 reads YFSETQ. Trimming left V 2 bases short and J 9 bases short, with 20 bases between. The CDR3 consists of 15 residues. Profiled with immunoSEQ multiplex PCR; TCRdb holds only in-frame clones, not every one. The sample holds around 99,000 clones; about 90% are singletons and the top ten take 4.8%. These data come from a study of T cell responses to AZD1222 COVID-19 vaccine. The sample was peripheral blood, taken 28 days after the second AZD1222 dose. This receptor was identified in an adult who received the AZD1222 COVID-19 vaccine. This chain joins TRBV5-1 and TRBJ1-2, with TRBD1 as a possible D gene (6 bases). CDR3 loop: CASSFVQGAYGRYTF. The CDR3 bases are TGCGCCAGCAGCTTTGTACAGGGAGCTTATGGACGCTACACCTTC.